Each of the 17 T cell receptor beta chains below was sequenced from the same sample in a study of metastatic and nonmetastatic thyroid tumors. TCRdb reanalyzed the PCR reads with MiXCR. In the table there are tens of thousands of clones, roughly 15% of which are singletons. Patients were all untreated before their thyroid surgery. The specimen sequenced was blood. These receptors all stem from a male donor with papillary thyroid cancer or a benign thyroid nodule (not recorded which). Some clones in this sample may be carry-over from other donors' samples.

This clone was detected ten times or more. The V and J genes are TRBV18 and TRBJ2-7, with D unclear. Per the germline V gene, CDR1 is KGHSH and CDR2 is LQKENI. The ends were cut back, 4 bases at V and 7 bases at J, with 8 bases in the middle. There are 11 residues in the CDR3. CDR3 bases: TGTGCCAGCTCACTCACGAGGGAGCAGTACTTC. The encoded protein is CASSLTREQYF.

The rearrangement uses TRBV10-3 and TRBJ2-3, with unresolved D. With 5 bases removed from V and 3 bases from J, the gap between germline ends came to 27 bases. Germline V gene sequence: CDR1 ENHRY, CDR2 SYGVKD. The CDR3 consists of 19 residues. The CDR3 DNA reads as TGTGCCATCAGTACCCCTCCAGCCCGGGCCCCCCCGGAGACAGATACGCAGTATTTT. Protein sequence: CAISTPPARAPPETDTQYF.

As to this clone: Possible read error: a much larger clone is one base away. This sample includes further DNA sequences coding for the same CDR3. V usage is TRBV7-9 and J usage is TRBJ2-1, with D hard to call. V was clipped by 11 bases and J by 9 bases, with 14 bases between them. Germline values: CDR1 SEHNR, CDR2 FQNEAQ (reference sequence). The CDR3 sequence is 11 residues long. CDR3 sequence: CAASTNGEQFF. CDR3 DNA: TGTGCCGCATCGACCAACGGTGAGCAGTTCTTC. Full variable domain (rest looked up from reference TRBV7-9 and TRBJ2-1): DTGVSQNPRHKITKRGQNVTFRCDPISEHNRLYWYRQTLGQGPEFLTYFQNEAQLEKSRLLSDRFSAERPKGSFSTLEIQRTEQGDSAMYLCAASTNGEQFFGPGTRLTVL.

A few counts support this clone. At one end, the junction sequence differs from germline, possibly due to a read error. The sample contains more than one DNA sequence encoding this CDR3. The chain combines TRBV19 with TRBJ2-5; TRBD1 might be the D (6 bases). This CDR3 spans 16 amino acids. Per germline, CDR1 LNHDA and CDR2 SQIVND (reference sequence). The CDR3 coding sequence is TGCGCCAGTAGCCCGACAGGTTCCCGCCGTAAAGAGACCCAGTACTTC. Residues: CASSPTGSRRKETQYF. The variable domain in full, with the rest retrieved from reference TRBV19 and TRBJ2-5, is DGGITQSPKYLFRKEGQNVTLSCEQNLNHDAMYWYRQDPGQGLRLIYYSQIVNDFQKGDIAEGYSVSREKKESFPLTVTSAQKNPTAFYLCASSPTGSRRKETQYFGPGTRLLVL.

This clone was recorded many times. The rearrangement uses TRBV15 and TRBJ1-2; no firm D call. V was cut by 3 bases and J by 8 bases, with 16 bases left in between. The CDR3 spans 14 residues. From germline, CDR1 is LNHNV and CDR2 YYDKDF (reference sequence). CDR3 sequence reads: CATSRAQALGGYTF. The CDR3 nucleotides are TGTGCCACCAGCAGGGCCCAGGCCCTGGGGGGCTACACCTTC.

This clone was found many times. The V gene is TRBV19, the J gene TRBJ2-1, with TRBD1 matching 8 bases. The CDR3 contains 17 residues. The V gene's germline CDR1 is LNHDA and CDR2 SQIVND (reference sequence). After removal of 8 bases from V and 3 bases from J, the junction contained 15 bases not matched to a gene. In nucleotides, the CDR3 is TGTGCCAGTCGACCCCTCTTGAGGGACAGGCACTACAATGAGCAGTTCTTC. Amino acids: CASRPLLRDRHYNEQFF. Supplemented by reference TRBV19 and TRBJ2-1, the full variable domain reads DGGITQSPKYLFRKEGQNVTLSCEQNLNHDAMYWYRQDPGQGLRLIYYSQIVNDFQKGDIAEGYSVSREKKESFPLTVTSAQKNPTAFYLCASRPLLRDRHYNEQFFGPGTRLTVL.

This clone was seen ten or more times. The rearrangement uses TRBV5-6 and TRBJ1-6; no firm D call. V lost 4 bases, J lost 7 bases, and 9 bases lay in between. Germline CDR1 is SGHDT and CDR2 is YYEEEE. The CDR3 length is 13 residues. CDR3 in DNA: TGTGCCAGCAGCGCGGGCCTGAATTCACCCCTCCACTTT. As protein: CASSAGLNSPLHF.

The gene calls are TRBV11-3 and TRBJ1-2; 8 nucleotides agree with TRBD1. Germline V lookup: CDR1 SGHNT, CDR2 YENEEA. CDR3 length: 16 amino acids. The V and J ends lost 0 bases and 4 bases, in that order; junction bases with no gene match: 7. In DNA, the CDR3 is TGTGCCAGCAGCTTAGATATAAGGACAGGGACCTATGGCTACACCTTC. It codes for CASSLDIRTGTYGYTF.

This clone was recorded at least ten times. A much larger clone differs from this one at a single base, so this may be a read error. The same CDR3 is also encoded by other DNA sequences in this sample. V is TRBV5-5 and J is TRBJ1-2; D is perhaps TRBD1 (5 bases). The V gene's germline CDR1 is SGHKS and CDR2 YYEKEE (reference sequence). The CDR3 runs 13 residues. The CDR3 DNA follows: TGTGCCAGCAGCTCGGAGGGGCACAGCGACTACACTTTC. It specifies CASSSEGHSDYTF.

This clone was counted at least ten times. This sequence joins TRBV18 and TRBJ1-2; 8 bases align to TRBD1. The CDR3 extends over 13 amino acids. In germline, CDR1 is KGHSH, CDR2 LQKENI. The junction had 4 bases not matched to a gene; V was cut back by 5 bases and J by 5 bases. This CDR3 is CASSDGQGYGYTF. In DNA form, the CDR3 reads TGTGCCAGCTCAGATGGACAGGGTTATGGCTACACCTTC.

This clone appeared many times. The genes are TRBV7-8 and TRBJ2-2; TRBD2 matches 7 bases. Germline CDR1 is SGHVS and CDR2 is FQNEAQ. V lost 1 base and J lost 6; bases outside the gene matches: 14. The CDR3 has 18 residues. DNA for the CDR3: TGTGCCAGCAGCTTAGAGTTTCGCGGACTAGACTTCGCCGGGGAGCTGTTTTTT. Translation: CASSLEFRGLDFAGELFF.

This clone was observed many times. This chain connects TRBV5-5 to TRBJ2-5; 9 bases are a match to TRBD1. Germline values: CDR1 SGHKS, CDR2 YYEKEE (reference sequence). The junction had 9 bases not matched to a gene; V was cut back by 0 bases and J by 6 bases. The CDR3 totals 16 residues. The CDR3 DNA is TGTGCCAGCAGCTTGGATGCAGGACAGGGGAAGAAGACCCAGTACTTC. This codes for CASSLDAGQGKKTQYF.

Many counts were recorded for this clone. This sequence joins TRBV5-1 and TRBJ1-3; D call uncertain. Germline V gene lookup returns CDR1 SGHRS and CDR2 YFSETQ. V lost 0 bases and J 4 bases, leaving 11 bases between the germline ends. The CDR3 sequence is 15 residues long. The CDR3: CASSLAGSSGNTIYF. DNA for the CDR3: TGCGCCAGCAGCTTGGCCGGCAGTTCGGGAAACACCATATATTTT.

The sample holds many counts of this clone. The CDR3, as DNA: TGCGCCAGCAGCCCCTTTCGTAGCACAGATACGCAGTATTTT. The encoded protein is CASSPFRSTDTQYF. The chain carries TRBV5-1 and TRBJ2-3; D unresolved. The CDR3 loop spans 14 amino acids. The germline CDR1 and CDR2 sequences are SGHRS and YFSETQ. V was shortened by 4 bases and J by 0 bases, with 9 bases between the two germline ends.

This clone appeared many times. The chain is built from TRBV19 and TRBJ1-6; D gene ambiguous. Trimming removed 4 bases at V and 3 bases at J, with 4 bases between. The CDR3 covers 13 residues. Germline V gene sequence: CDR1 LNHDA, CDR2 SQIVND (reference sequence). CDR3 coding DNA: TGTGCCAGTAGTAAAGGCTATAATTCACCCCTCCACTTT. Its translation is CASSKGYNSPLHF.

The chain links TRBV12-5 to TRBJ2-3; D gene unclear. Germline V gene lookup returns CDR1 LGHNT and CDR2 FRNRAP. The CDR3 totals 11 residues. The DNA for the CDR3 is TGTCCCAGCAGTCATAGAGATACGCAGTATTTT. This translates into CPSSHRDTQYF.

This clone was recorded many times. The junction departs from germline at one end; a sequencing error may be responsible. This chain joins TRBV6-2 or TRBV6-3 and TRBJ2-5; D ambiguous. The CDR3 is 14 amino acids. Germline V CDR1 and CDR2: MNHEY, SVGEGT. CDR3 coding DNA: TGTGCCAGCAGTGACTCCAAAGGCCCGGAGACCCAGTACTTC. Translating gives CASSDSKGPETQYF.